The subject of this entry is one T cell receptor beta chain. There are 14 residues in the CDR3. After removal of 1 base from V and 0 bases from J, the junction contained 1 base not matched to a gene. CDR1 and CDR2 from the germline V gene are SGHNT and YYREEE (reference sequence). The sample originates from a study of T cell responses to AZD1222 COVID-19 vaccine. Assay: immunoSEQ multiplex PCR; the TCRdb copy retains only in-frame clones and omits some. The sample holds about 120,000 clones, 93% seen once. This sequence was found in an adult in good health. J is TRBJ2-7 and V is TRBV5-4; TRBD2 matches 7 bases. The starting material was peripheral blood, obtained on day 0 of AZD1222 vaccination. The CDR3, as DNA: TGTGCCAGCAGCTTGCTAGCGGACTCCTACGAGCAGTACTTC. Residues: CASSLLADSYEQYF.